This T cell receptor beta chain was sequenced for a study of cytomegalovirus exposure and HLA in healthy donors. The wider study: Later, an analysis reported that the roughly 120 validation repertoires had used the same platform as the 666 first-cohort repertoires.

The donors formed part of the approximately 120-subject validation cohort, distinct from the roughly 700-subject first cohort. Here immunoSEQ multiplex PCR was the method, and the copy in TCRdb shows in-frame clones only, minus some. The table includes tens of thousands of clones, roughly 96% detected once. This clone was seen a single time. The antigen remains unidentified. The CDR3 contains 15 residues. Germline trimming cut 6 bases from V and 0 bases from J; bases unmatched to any gene: 6. CDR1 and CDR2 from the germline V gene are MGHRA and YSYEKL. General study points: CMV antigen specificity of a few CMV-associated chains was confirmed in vitro.

This chain joins TRBV4-1 and TRBJ2-3; 7 bases line up with TRBD2. This clonotype was obtained from a woman under 30 in good health and CMV-seronegative. What was sequenced was PBMCs. The CDR3 loop is CASSRSGFSTDTQYF. In DNA form, the CDR3 reads TGCGCCAGCAGTCGTAGCGGGTTTAGCACAGATACGCAGTATTTT.